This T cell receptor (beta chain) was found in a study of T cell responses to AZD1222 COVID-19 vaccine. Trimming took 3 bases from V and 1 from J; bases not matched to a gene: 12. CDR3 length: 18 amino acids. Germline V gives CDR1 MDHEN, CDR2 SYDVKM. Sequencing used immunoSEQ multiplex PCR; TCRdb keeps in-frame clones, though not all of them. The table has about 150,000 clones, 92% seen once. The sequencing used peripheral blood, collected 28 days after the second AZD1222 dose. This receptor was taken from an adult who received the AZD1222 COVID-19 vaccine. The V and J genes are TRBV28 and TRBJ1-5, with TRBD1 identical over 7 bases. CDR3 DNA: TGTGCCAGCAGTTTCCAGACAGGGTCGGGGGAAAGCAATCAGCCCCAGCATTTT. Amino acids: CASSFQTGSGESNQPQHF.